This is a list of T cell receptor beta chains from one sample in a study of blood T cell repertoires in COVID-19. TCRdb's copy holds only in-frame clones and misses some; the assay was immunoSEQ multiplex PCR. The table lists fewer than 450,000 clones, approximately 90% of them singletons. The specimen sequenced was peripheral blood. These receptors all stem from a woman aged 18-29 years who had recovered from COVID-19. The CDR3 runs from the conserved cysteine through the conserved F or W. Each record gives: D gene, clone size, J gene, V gene, CDR3 protein, CDR3 DNA. A D gene is named only where the DNA matches it firmly. Not every row has a clone size; where given, it reads once, few, many or a size class.

TRBD1,NA,TRBJ1-2,TRBV15,CATSGEIGQGYANYGYTF,TGTGCCACCAGCGGGGAAATAGGACAGGGATATGCTAACTATGGCTACACCTTC
NA,NA,TRBJ1-1,TRBV18,CASSPNKRAGTEAFF,TGTGCCAGCTCACCAAATAAGCGGGCCGGCACTGAAGCTTTCTTT
TRBD2,NA,TRBJ2-4,TRBV7-2,CASSSSAGGRIQYF,TGTGCCAGCAGCTCCTCCGCGGGGGGCAGGATTCAGTACTTC
NA,NA,TRBJ1-4,TRBV30,CAWSMADEKLFF,TGTGCCTGGAGTATGGCAGATGAAAAACTGTTTTTT
NA,NA,TRBJ1-6,TRBV5-5,CASSSEWVHNSPLHF,TGTGCCAGCAGCTCGGAGTGGGTTCATAATTCACCCCTCCACTTT
NA,NA,TRBJ2-3,TRBV5-1,CASSLQGHPSTDTQYF,TGCGCCAGCAGCCTCCAGGGACACCCTAGCACAGATACGCAGTATTTT
TRBD2,NA,TRBJ2-3,TRBV4-1,CASSQDRWGGLYF,TGCGCCAGCAGCCAAGATCGTTGGGGGGGATTGTATTTT
NA,once,TRBJ1-1,TRBV27,CASSSIGRGFDTEAFF,TGTGCCAGCAGTTCCATAGGTAGGGGGTTTGACACTGAAGCTTTCTTT
TRBD1,NA,TRBJ2-5,TRBV27,CASSRSGTGQETQYF,TGTGCCAGCAGTAGATCCGGGACAGGCCAAGAGACCCAGTACTTC
TRBD1,once,TRBJ1-4,TRBV25-1,CASSPQTGVGEKLFF,TGTGCCAGCAGTCCACAGACAGGGGTTGGCGAAAAACTGTTTTTT
TRBD2,NA,TRBJ2-3,TRBV3-1/TRBV3-2,CASSPSTSGQRPSTDTQYF,TGTGCCAGCAGCCCTTCGACTAGCGGACAGAGACCTAGCACAGATACGCAGTATTTT
TRBD2,NA,TRBJ2-1,TRBV7-6,CASSLRAGGPNEQFF,TGTGCCAGCAGCTTAAGGGCGGGAGGGCCTAATGAGCAGTTCTTC
NA,NA,TRBJ1-1,TRBV10-1,CASSEKGVTEAFF,TGCGCCAGCAGTGAAAAGGGGGTTACTGAAGCTTTCTTT
NA,NA,TRBJ1-2,TRBV16,CASSQLPGSVYGYTF,TGTGCCAGCAGCCAATTACCAGGGTCCGTCTATGGCTACACCTTC
TRBD1,NA,TRBJ2-1,TRBV10-1,CASSESNQQGAAGEQFF,TGCGCCAGCAGTGAGTCCAACCAACAGGGGGCCGCAGGCGAGCAGTTCTTC
NA,NA,TRBJ1-2,TRBV7-2,CASSSRQKIIYGYTF,TGTGCCAGCAGCTCTAGACAGAAGATCATCTATGGCTACACCTTC
NA,NA,TRBJ1-1,TRBV11-3,CASSLGLGGVGTEAFF,TGTGCCAGCAGCTTAGGTCTGGGGGGAGTTGGTACTGAAGCTTTCTTT
TRBD1,NA,TRBJ2-4,TRBV7-2,CASSLETGENIQYF,TGTGCCAGCAGCTTAGAGACAGGGGAAAACATTCAGTACTTC
TRBD1,NA,TRBJ1-2,TRBV4-1,CASSQEGQDFNTF,TGCGCCAGCAGCCAAGAGGGACAGGATTTCAACACCTTC
TRBD2,NA,TRBJ2-1,TRBV24-1,CATSDPASGRGHNEQFF,TGTGCCACCAGTGATCCCGCTAGCGGGAGGGGTCACAATGAGCAGTTCTTC
NA,NA,TRBJ2-1,TRBV5-5,CASSLTPAGVNEQFF,TGTGCCAGCAGCTTGACACCCGCCGGGGTCAATGAGCAGTTCTTC
NA,NA,TRBJ1-2,TRBV18,CASSPWTSYGYTF,TGTGCCAGCTCACCATGGACATCGTATGGCTACACCTTC
NA,once,TRBJ2-1,TRBV27,CASSFGGSRDEQFF,TGTGCCAGCAGTTTCGGCGGCTCGAGGGATGAGCAGTTCTTC
TRBD2,NA,TRBJ2-1,TRBV10-2,CASRVPSGRAAGGYNEQFF,TGCGCCAGCAGGGTACCTAGCGGGAGGGCCGCCGGAGGCTACAATGAGCAGTTCTTC
TRBD1,NA,TRBJ2-3,TRBV10-1,CASSGDRRSGDTQYF,TGCGCCAGCAGCGGGGACAGACGCTCGGGAGATACGCAGTATTTT
NA,NA,TRBJ1-4,TRBV4-3,CASSQDTAPTNEKLFF,TGCGCCAGCAGCCAAGATACAGCCCCAACTAATGAAAAACTGTTTTTT
NA,NA,TRBJ1-1,TRBV3-1/TRBV3-2,CASSQVVGLGTEAFF,TGTGCCAGCAGCCAAGTAGTGGGGCTGGGCACTGAAGCTTTCTTT
NA,few,TRBJ2-2,TRBV18,CASCSGTPNTGELFF,TGTGCCAGCTGTTCCGGGACACCGAACACCGGGGAGCTGTTTTTT
NA,NA,TRBJ1-5,TRBV28,CAIQVPGGGQPQHF,TGTGCCATCCAAGTGCCGGGGGGGGGACAGCCCCAGCATTTT
TRBD1,NA,TRBJ2-3,TRBV2,CASRWDSSHFGGQYF,TGTGCCAGCAGGTGGGACAGCTCCCATTTCGGAGGGCAGTATTTT
TRBD2,NA,TRBJ2-1,TRBV5-1,CASSDDSGRAGEQFF,TGCGCCAGCAGCGACGATAGCGGGAGGGCTGGTGAGCAGTTCTTC
TRBD2,NA,TRBJ2-3,TRBV9,CASSVESGRADTQYF,TGTGCCAGCAGCGTAGAGAGCGGGAGGGCGGATACGCAGTATTTT
NA,NA,TRBJ1-6,TRBV3-1/TRBV3-2,CASSQRGQDNSPLHF,TGTGCCAGCAGCCAACGGGGACAAGATAATTCACCCCTCCACTTT
TRBD2,NA,TRBJ2-1,TRBV7-6,CASSDTAGTSGRNPYNEQFF,TGTGCCAGCAGTGATACCGCCGGGACTAGCGGGCGTAATCCCTACAATGAGCAGTTCTTC
NA,NA,TRBJ2-3,TRBV12-3/TRBV12-4,CASISSYTQYF,TGTGCCAGCATTTCGTCCTATACGCAGTATTTT
NA,NA,TRBJ1-4,TRBV28,CASSFPGRAEKLFF,TGTGCCAGCAGTTTCCCAGGGAGGGCTGAAAAACTGTTTTTT
TRBD1,NA,TRBJ2-5,TRBV27,CASKGQGAGKTQYF,TGTGCCAGCAAGGGACAGGGGGCAGGGAAGACCCAGTACTTC
NA,once,TRBJ2-1,TRBV12-3/TRBV12-4,CASKPGLDQGQFF,TGTGCCAGCAAACCGGGACTCGACCAAGGGCAGTTCTTC
NA,NA,TRBJ1-1,TRBV9,CASSVGRVSTEAFF,TGTGCCAGCAGCGTAGGGAGAGTGTCAACGGAAGCTTTCTTT
NA,NA,TRBJ2-5,TRBV2,CASSEAAGQETQYF,TGTGCCAGCAGTGAAGCGGCAGGCCAAGAGACCCAGTACTTC
TRBD1,NA,TRBJ1-2,TRBV5-1,CASSSKGAGWDYGYTF,TGCGCCAGCAGCTCGAAGGGGGCAGGGTGGGACTATGGCTACACCTTC
TRBD1,NA,TRBJ1-4,TRBV7-2,CASSPGTGGGEKLFF,TGTGCCAGCAGCCCCGGGACAGGGGGCGGTGAAAAACTGTTTTTT
TRBD2,NA,TRBJ2-1,TRBV18,CASSPGTSGAYNEQFF,TGTGCCAGCTCACCAGGCACTAGCGGTGCCTACAATGAGCAGTTCTTC
TRBD1,NA,TRBJ2-6,TRBV10-3,CAIRAGGFSGANVLTF,TGTGCCATCAGGGCAGGGGGTTTCTCTGGGGCCAACGTCCTGACTTTC
TRBD1,once,TRBJ1-2,TRBV4-3,CASSPDRGQGYGYTF,TGCGCCAGCAGCCCCGACAGGGGGCAGGGGTATGGCTACACCTTC
NA,NA,TRBJ2-5,TRBV13,CASSIRGETQYF,TGTGCCAGCAGCATCAGGGGTGAGACCCAGTACTTC
TRBD2,NA,TRBJ2-2,TRBV11-3,CASSLVFLAGVTGELFF,TGTGCCAGCAGCTTAGTCTTTTTAGCGGGAGTCACCGGGGAGCTGTTTTTT
TRBD1,NA,TRBJ1-6,TRBV11-3,CASSLATGTGHSPLHF,TGTGCCAGCAGCTTAGCAACCGGGACAGGGCATTCACCCCTCCACTTT
NA,once,TRBJ1-4,TRBV9,CASSASGREKLFF,TGTGCCAGCAGCGCCTCAGGGCGGGAAAAACTGTTTTTT